The present entry profiles one T cell receptor (beta chain) with its context. Compared with germline, one end of the junction differs, possibly owing to a read error. The data belong to a study of blood T cell repertoires in COVID-19. TCRdb keeps only in-frame clones here, not all; method: immunoSEQ multiplex PCR. This sample has roughly 230,000 clones; 70% to 90% occur once, and the top ten carry 0.65% to 0.8%. The CDR3 totals 13 residues. Germline V gives CDR1 MNHEY, CDR2 SVGEGT. Sequenced material: peripheral blood. V and J are TRBV6-2 or TRBV6-3 and TRBJ1-1; D is undetermined. The sequence derives from a human donor in a cohort sampled during active COVID-19. The DNA for the CDR3 is TGTGCCAGCAGTTACGGGCCGAACATTGAAGCTTTCTTT. Its protein product is CASSYGPNIEAFF.